A single sample gave rise to the 25 T cell receptor beta chains below, sequenced in a study of response to subunit inactivated influenza vaccine (dated by TCRdb to 2016 to 2019). Library generation was performed with RT-PCR. TCRdb records Illumina HiSeq 2500 as the sequencer. In TCRdb, the public reads were trimmed at Q25 with fastp and aligned with MiXCR, with productive beta chains retained. Each CDR3 protein gets just one entry, which takes the most common genes and DNA from the rows behind it. The sample data list about 800,000 distinct CDR3 sequences, and around 20% of these were observed just once. In total, the top ten clones hold more than 8.5% of the sample. This material consisted of PBMCs from blood, taken 4 to 6 days after vaccination. All receptors come from a man aged 50-60 years who received an inactivated influenza vaccine. Donor details come from another sample of the same person, matched by shared clones.

This sequence joins TRBV6-6 and TRBJ2-4, with a possible D match to TRBD2 (5 bases). This CDR3 contains 13 residues. Looked up from germline, CDR1 is MNHNY and CDR2 is SVGAGI (reference sequence). V lost 6 bases, J lost 0 bases, and 6 bases lay in between. The CDR3 DNA is TGTGCCAGCAGCCGGGAAGCCAAAAACATTCAGTACTTC. It translates to CASSREAKNIQYF.

This clonotype was counted many times. The chain employs TRBV12-3 or TRBV12-4 and TRBJ2-7, with 10 bases fitting TRBD1. Trimming cost V 5 bases and J 6 bases; bases outside gene matches: 10. This CDR3 is built from 15 residues. CDR3 sequence reads: CASSKGGTGDFEQYF. CDR3 bases: TGTGCCAGCAGTAAGGGAGGGACAGGGGACTTCGAGCAGTACTTC.

This clonotype was counted at least ten times. The chain is built from TRBV4-2 and TRBJ1-4; 8 nucleotides line up with TRBD1. The CDR3 is 14 amino acids. Trimming removed 4 bases from V and 5 bases from J; junction bases left unmatched: 3. Germline CDR1 reads LGHNA; CDR2 reads YNFKEQ. The CDR3 is CASSRGQENEKLFF. The CDR3 DNA is TGTGCCAGCAGCCGGGGACAGGAAAATGAAAAACTGTTTTTT.

This clonotype was seen more than once but under ten times. Sequence at one end of the junction differs from germline and may be a read error. In DNA form, the CDR3 reads TGTGCCAGCAGTTTCTATAGCGGGAGATACACTGAGCAGTTCTTC. It specifies CASSFYSGRYTEQFF. The chain carries TRBV28 and TRBJ2-1; TRBD2 matches 9 bases. Germline values: CDR1 MDHEN, CDR2 SYDVKM. The length of the CDR3 is 15 residues.

The rearrangement uses TRBV6-2 or TRBV6-3 and TRBJ2-7; a weak D match, TRBD1 (5 bases). The CDR3 is 15 residues long. Trimming stripped 8 bases from V and 2 bases from J, with 19 bases between. Germline loops: CDR1 MNHEY, CDR2 SVGEGT. The CDR3 DNA is TGTGCCAGCGGGAATTTTGGGGCCTCCCCCTACGAGCAGTACTTC. It specifies CASGNFGASPYEQYF.

This clonotype appeared a few times. V gene TRBV12-3 or TRBV12-4 combines with J gene TRBJ2-4; 7 bases map to TRBD2. This CDR3 spans 14 amino acids. J was trimmed by 4 bases and V by 6 bases; bases with no gene match: 6. The CDR3 DNA sequence: TGTGCCAGCAGCCCCTGGGAGGGGAAAAACATTCAGTACTTC. This sequence encodes CASSPWEGKNIQYF.

This clonotype was detected once. This chain joins TRBV11-1 and TRBJ2-1; tentative D call: TRBD2 (6 bases). This CDR3 is 16 amino acids long. Germline V CDR1 and CDR2: SGHAT, FQDESV (reference sequence). Trimming left V 5 bases short and J 4 bases short, with 18 bases between. Here the CDR3 reads CASSPPGAGLYNEQFF. The CDR3 region has the DNA TGTGCCAGCAGCCCACCCGGCGCGGGGCTGTACAATGAGCAGTTCTTC.

Only a few counts were recorded for this clonotype. This sequence joins TRBV20-1 and TRBJ2-2; tentatively, D is TRBD1 or TRBD2 (5 bases each). Trimming pared 3 bases from V and 2 bases from J, leaving 10 bases between. The germline gives CDR1 DFQATT, CDR2 SNEGSKA (reference sequence). The CDR3 is made up of 14 amino acids. CDR3 region: CSASRDGNTGELFF. As DNA, the CDR3 is TGCAGTGCTAGTCGGGACGGAAACACCGGGGAGCTGTTTTTT.

In its sample, this clonotype was seen a few times. This chain joins TRBV2 and TRBJ2-5; unclear D gene. Germline CDR1 and CDR2: SNHLY and FYNNEI. This CDR3 comprises 15 residues. Trimming took 6 bases from V and 2 from J, leaving 16 bases between them. CDR3 protein: CASRDPDWMQETQYF. In DNA, the CDR3 is TGTGCCAGCAGAGATCCAGACTGGATGCAAGAGACCCAGTACTTC.

The chain has TRBV5-4 and TRBJ2-1, with 7 bases matching TRBD1. This CDR3 region has 15 residues. V lost 3 bases and J lost 3; bases outside the gene matches: 6. The V gene's germline CDR1 is SGHNT and CDR2 YYREEE (reference sequence). CDR3 loop: CASSSIGQDYNEQFF. Here the CDR3 DNA reads TGTGCCAGCAGCTCAATCGGACAGGACTACAATGAGCAGTTCTTC.

In its sample, this clonotype was seen a few times. V is TRBV5-6 and J is TRBJ2-3, with 10 nucleotides matching TRBD2. Germline trimming cut 5 bases from V and 2 bases from J; bases unmatched to any gene: 5. The CDR3 is 15 residues long. In germline, CDR1 is SGHDT, CDR2 YYEEEE. Written as DNA, the CDR3 is TGTGCCAGCAGAAAGGGACTAGCGACCACAGATACGCAGTATTTT. Translation: CASRKGLATTDTQYF.

The table lists this clonotype with many counts. The genes are TRBV24-1 and TRBJ2-1; D is possibly TRBD1 (5 bases). Germline V lookup: CDR1 KGHDR, CDR2 SFDVKD. Trimming left V 3 bases short and J 4 bases short, with 18 bases between. The CDR3 covers 17 residues. CDR3: CATSDVTAGIAYNEQFF. For the CDR3, the DNA is TGTGCCACCAGTGATGTTACCGCAGGGATCGCGTACAATGAGCAGTTCTTC.

This clonotype was counted a few times. This chain links TRBV6-1 with TRBJ1-2; D perhaps matches TRBD1 (6 bases). V gave up 6 bases and J gave up 4 bases, with 15 bases separating them. CDR1 and CDR2 from the germline V gene are MNHNS and SASEGT. This CDR3 is 14 amino acids long. This CDR3 reads CASSPDQGSYGYTF. DNA for the CDR3: TGTGCCAGCAGCCCCGATCAGGGGTCCTATGGCTACACCTTC.

This clonotype has a handful of counts. The rearrangement uses TRBV3-1 and TRBJ1-5; D is uncertain. The CDR3 covers 15 residues. The V and J ends lost 1 base and 4 bases respectively, with 11 bases between them. CDR1 is LGHDT and CDR2 is YNNKEL in the germline V gene (reference sequence). DNA for the CDR3: TGTGCCAGCAGCCAAGGTACAGTGAGAAATCAGCCCCAGCATTTT. Amino acid sequence: CASSQGTVRNQPQHF.

CDR3 region: CASSYSKELAEYTGELFF. The CDR3 region has the DNA TGTGCCAGCAGTTACTCGAAAGAGCTAGCGGAGTACACCGGGGAGCTGTTTTTT. V gene TRBV6-5 combines with J gene TRBJ2-2; 7 bases fit TRBD2. The germline V gene has CDR1 MNHEY and CDR2 SVGAGI. Unmatched junction bases numbered 10, after V lost 0 bases and J lost 3 bases. This CDR3 is built from 18 residues.

The rearrangement uses TRBV6-5 and TRBJ2-3; 9 bases fit TRBD2. V lost 4 bases and J lost 0; bases outside the gene matches: 5. The CDR3 covers 16 residues. Germline assignment: CDR1 MNHEY and CDR2 SVGAGI. The DNA of the CDR3 is TGTGCCAGCAGTTCCCGACTAGCGGCTAGCACAGATACGCAGTATTTT. Its protein product is CASSSRLAASTDTQYF.

This clonotype was seen a few times. This chain links TRBV9 with TRBJ1-6; no firm D call. The CDR3 runs to 17 residues. Germline loops: CDR1 SGDLS, CDR2 YYNGEE. The V gene lost 0 bases and the J gene lost 7 bases, with 17 bases spanning the gap. Here the CDR3 reads CASSVEATRLRNSPLHF. The CDR3 coding sequence is TGTGCCAGCAGCGTAGAGGCAACGCGATTAAGAAATTCACCCCTCCACTTT.

The sample holds a few counts of this clonotype. The J gene is TRBJ1-4, the V gene TRBV12-3 or TRBV12-4, with TRBD1 matching 9 bases. The CDR3 is made up of 15 amino acids. The V segment lost 4 bases and the J segment 5 bases; nucleotides outside the gene matches: 5. Here the CDR3 reads CASSSTGTGNEKLFF. CDR3 coding DNA: TGTGCCAGCAGTTCGACCGGGACAGGGAATGAAAAACTGTTTTTT.

This clonotype was seen more than once but under ten times. This chain connects TRBV29-1 to TRBJ2-1; 8 bases fit TRBD2. The CDR3 has 16 residues. With V trimmed by 0 bases and J by 3 bases, 7 bases remained unmatched. CDR1 SQVTM and CDR2 ANQGSEA come from the germline V gene. In nucleotides, the CDR3 is TGCAGCGTTGAAGAGGGACTAGGGGCCAACTACAATGAGCAGTTCTTC. It is translated as CSVEEGLGANYNEQFF.

The gene calls are TRBV7-6 and TRBJ1-1, with unresolved D. V lost 4 bases and J 3 bases, leaving 9 bases between the germline ends. This CDR3 is 13 amino acids long. Germline-derived CDR1 and CDR2 are SGHVS and FNYEAQ. The DNA for the CDR3 is TGTGCCAGCAGCTCCGGAATCTACACTGAAGCTTTCTTT. It specifies CASSSGIYTEAFF.

The rearrangement links TRBV10-3 to TRBJ2-3; D perhaps matches TRBD2 (7 bases). The CDR3 has 15 amino acids. CDR1 ENHRY and CDR2 SYGVKD come from the germline V gene. Trimming cost V 8 bases and J 0 bases, with 15 bases left between them. The CDR3 spells CAIGSAGASTDTQYF. For the CDR3, the DNA is TGTGCCATCGGGTCGGCGGGGGCTAGCACAGATACGCAGTATTTT.

This clonotype occurred many times. V usage is TRBV10-3 and J usage is TRBJ2-2, with a tentative D call TRBD2 (5 bases). The V gene lost 8 bases and the J gene lost 0 bases, with 10 bases spanning the gap. The CDR3 totals 14 residues. The germline V gene has CDR1 ENHRY and CDR2 SYGVKD. The DNA for the CDR3 is TGTGCCATCTCGGGGTCCTCGAACACCGGGGAGCTGTTTTTT. It yields the protein CAISGSSNTGELFF.

In its sample, this clonotype was seen many times. V is TRBV5-1 and J is TRBJ2-1; 11 bases map to TRBD2. The V segment lost 4 bases and the J segment 6 bases; nucleotides outside the gene matches: 12. This CDR3 comprises 17 residues. CDR1 SGHRS and CDR2 YFSETQ come from the germline V gene. Written as DNA, the CDR3 is TGCGCCAGCAGCGGAGGAGTCACTAGCGGGAGCCCCAATGAGCAGTTCTTC. It is translated as CASSGGVTSGSPNEQFF.

The chain is built from TRBV5-1 and TRBJ2-3, with 10 nucleotides matching TRBD1. Germline V gene data show CDR1 as SGHRS and CDR2 as YFSETQ. Trimming removed 0 bases from V and 3 bases from J; junction bases left unmatched: 4. CDR3 length: 16 amino acids. This chain's CDR3 is CASSLGDRGQTDTQYF. In DNA form, the CDR3 reads TGCGCCAGCAGCTTGGGTGACAGGGGGCAGACAGATACGCAGTATTTT.

Of note for this clonotype: A much larger clone sits a single nucleotide away, making a read error possible. The rearrangement uses TRBV11-2 and TRBJ2-7; 7 nucleotides match TRBD1. Germline CDR1 reads SGHAT; CDR2 reads FQNNGV. This CDR3 contains 15 residues. This chain's CDR3 is CANSLDPWTGDEQYF. The CDR3 DNA sequence: TGTGCCAACAGCTTAGATCCGTGGACAGGAGACGAGCAGTACTTC.